The T cell receptor (beta chain) under discussion was sequenced for a study of blood T cell repertoires in COVID-19. Whole-study context: The study drew acute and convalescent COVID-19 samples from the United States, Italy and Spain. In each case, the material was cDNA or gDNA derived from T cells, B-cell-depleted T cells, or PBMCs.

Trimming pared 2 bases from V and 9 bases from J, leaving 14 bases between. CDR1 SEHNR and CDR2 FQNEAQ come from the germline V gene (reference sequence). The CDR3 covers 14 residues. Per the original data handling: Reference gene primers were amplified, and this amplification served to estimate nucleated cell counts. TCRdb's table, derived via immunoSEQ multiplex PCR, lists solely in-frame clones and lacks some. V and J calls and clone size follow that table, whereas D and trimming were derived from the DNA. The top ten hold roughly 0.56% of the sample, which has more than 150,000 clones, 90% seen once. This clone was recorded only once.

V usage is TRBV7-9 and J usage is TRBJ1-5; D remains unclear. Sequenced: peripheral blood. The sequence derives from a man between 45 and 60 years old with acute or convalescent COVID-19. CDR3 sequence: CASSLRLPRRPQHF. Written as DNA, the CDR3 is TGTGCCAGCAGCTTACGTCTCCCGAGGCGGCCCCAGCATTTT.